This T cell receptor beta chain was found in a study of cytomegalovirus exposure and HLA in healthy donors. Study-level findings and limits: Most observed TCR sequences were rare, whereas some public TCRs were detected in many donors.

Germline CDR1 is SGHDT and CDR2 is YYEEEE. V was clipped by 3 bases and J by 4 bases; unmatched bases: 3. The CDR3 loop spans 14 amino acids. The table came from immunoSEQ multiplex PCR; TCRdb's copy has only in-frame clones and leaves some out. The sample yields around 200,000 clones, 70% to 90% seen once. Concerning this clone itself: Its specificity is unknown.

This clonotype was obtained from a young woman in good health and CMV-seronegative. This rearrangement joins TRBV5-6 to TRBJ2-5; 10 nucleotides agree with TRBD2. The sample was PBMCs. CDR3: CASSSRLAGETQYF. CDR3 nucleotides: TGTGCCAGCAGCTCAAGACTAGCGGGAGAGACCCAGTACTTC. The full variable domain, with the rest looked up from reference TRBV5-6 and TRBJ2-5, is DAGVTQSPTHLIKTRGQQVTLRCSPKSGHDTVSWYQQALGQGPQFIFQYYEEEERQRGNFPDRFSGHQFPNYSSELNVNALLLGDSALYLCASSSRLAGETQYFGPGTRLLVL.